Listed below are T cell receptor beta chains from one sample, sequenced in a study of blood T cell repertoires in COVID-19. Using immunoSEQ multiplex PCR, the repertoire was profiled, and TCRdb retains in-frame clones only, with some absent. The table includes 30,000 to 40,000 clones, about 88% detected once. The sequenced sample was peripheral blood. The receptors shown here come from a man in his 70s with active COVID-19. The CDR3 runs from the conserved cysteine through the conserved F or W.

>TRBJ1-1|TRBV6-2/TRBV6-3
CASSYSARGDTEAFF
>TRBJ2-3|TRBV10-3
CAISPGLAGGTDTQYF
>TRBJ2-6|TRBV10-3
CAISEEGSGANVLTF
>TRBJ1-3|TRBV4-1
CASSQPGQQYTIYF
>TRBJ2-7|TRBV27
CASSSASGMSYEQYF
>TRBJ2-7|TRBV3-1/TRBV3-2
CASSHPRVRDQYF
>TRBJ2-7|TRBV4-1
CASSETSGNSYEQYF
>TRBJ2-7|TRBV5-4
CASSRGYEQYF
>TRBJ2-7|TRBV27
CASSLGGVSLEQYF
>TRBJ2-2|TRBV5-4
CASSSSGSGRTGELFF
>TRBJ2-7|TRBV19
CASSIAPWSGTDLYEQYF
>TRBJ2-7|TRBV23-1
CASSTRRERVYEQYF
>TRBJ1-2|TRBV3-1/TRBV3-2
CASSHRTSNAYGYTF
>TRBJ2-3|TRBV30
CAWTQGTVGGTQYF
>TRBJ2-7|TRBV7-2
CASSLQGVVSEQYF